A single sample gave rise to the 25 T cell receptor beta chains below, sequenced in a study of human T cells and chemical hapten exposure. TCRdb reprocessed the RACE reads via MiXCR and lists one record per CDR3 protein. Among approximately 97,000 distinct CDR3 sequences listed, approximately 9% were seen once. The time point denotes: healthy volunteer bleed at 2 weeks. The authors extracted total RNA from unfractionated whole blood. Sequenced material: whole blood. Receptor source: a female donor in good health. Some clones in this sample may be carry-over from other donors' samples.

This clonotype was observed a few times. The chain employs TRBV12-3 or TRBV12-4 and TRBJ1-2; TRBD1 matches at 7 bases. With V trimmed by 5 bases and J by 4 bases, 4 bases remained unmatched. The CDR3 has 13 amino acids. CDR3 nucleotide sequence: TGTGCCAGCAGTCCGACAGGGCTCTATGGCTACACCTTC. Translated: CASSPTGLYGYTF.

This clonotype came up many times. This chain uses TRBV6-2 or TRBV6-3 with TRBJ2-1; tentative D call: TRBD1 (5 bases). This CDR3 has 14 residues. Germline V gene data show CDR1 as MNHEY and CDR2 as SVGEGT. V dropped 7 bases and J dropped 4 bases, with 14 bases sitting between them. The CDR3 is CASIPAGSYNEQFF. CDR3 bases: TGTGCCAGCATACCGGCAGGGTCGTACAATGAGCAGTTCTTC.

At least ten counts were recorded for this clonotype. Here the CDR3 reads CASSQEQGSYEQYF. The CDR3 nucleotides read TGCGCCAGCAGCCAAGAGCAGGGCTCCTACGAGCAGTACTTC. The chain has TRBV4-1 and TRBJ2-7; TRBD1 might be the D (5 bases). Trimming took off 0 bases at V and 0 bases at J, with 6 bases between the two ends. Germline V gene lookup returns CDR1 MGHRA and CDR2 YSYEKL. This CDR3 comprises 14 residues.

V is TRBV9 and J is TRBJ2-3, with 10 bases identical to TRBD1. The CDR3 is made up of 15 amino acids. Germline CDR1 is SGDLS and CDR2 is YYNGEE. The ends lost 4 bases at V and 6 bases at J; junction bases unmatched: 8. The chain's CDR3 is CASSQGQGRSDTQYF. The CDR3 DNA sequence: TGTGCCAGCAGCCAGGGACAGGGGCGATCGGATACGCAGTATTTT. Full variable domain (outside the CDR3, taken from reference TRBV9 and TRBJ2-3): DSGVTQTPKHLITATGQRVTLRCSPRSGDLSVYWYQQSLDQGLQFLIQYYNGEERAKGNILERFSAQQFPDLHSELNLSSLELGDSALYFCASSQGQGRSDTQYFGPGTRLTVL.

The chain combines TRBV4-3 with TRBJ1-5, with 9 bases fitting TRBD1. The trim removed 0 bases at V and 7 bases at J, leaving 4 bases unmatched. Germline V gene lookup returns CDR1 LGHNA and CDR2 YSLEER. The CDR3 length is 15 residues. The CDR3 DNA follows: TGCGCCAGCAGCCAAGACACGGACAGGGGACAGCCCCAGCATTTT. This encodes CASSQDTDRGQPQHF.

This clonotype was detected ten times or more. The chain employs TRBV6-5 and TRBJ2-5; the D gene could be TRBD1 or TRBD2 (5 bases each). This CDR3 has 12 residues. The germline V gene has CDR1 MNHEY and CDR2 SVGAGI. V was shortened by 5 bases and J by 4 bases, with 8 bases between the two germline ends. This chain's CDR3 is CASSTGGETQYF. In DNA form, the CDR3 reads TGTGCCAGCAGTACTGGGGGAGAGACCCAGTACTTC.

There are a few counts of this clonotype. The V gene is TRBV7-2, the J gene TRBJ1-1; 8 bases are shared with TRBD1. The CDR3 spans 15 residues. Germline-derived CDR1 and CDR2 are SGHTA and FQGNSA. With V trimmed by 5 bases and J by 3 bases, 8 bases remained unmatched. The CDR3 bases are TGTGCCAGCAGCGGGCACAGGGGGTCGGACACTGAAGCTTTCTTT. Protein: CASSGHRGSDTEAFF.

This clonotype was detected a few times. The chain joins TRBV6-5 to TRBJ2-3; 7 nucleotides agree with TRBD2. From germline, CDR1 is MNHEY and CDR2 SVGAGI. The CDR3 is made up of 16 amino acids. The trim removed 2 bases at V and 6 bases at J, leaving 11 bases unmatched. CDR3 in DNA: TGTGCCAGCAGTTACGCTGGGCGGGAGAAGGAGGATACGCAGTATTTT. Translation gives CASSYAGREKEDTQYF.

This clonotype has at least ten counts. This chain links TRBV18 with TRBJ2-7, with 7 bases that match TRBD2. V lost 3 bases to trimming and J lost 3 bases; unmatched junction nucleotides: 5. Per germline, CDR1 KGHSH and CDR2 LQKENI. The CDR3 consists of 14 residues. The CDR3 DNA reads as TGTGCCAGCTCACCGGCTAGCGGATACTACGAGCAGTACTTC. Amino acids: CASSPASGYYEQYF.

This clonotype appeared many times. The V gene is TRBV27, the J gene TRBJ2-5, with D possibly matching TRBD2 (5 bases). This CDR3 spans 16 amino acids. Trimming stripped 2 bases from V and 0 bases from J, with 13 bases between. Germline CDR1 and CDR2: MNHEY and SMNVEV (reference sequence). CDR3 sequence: CASSLSLADDQETQYF. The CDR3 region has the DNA TGTGCCAGCAGTTTAAGTCTAGCTGACGACCAAGAGACCCAGTACTTC.

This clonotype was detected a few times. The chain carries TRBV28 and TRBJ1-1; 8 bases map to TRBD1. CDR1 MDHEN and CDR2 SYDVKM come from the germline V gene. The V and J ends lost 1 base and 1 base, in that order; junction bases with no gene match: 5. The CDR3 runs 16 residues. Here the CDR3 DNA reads TGTGCCAGCAGTTTATATCCAGGACAGGGGAACACTGAAGCTTTCTTT. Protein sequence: CASSLYPGQGNTEAFF.

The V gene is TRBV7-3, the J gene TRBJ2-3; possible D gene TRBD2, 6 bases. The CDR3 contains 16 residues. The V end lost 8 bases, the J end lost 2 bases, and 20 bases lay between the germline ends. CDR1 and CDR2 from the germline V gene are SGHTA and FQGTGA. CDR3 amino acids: CASGRIGGTPTDTQYF. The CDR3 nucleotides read TGTGCCAGCGGGAGGATAGGCGGAACCCCCACAGATACGCAGTATTTT.

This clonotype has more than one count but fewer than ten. The CDR3 nucleotides are TGTGCCAGCAGCTTTTTCCGGGACGCCTACGAGCAGTACTTC. Protein product: CASSFFRDAYEQYF. The rearrangement links TRBV5-5 to TRBJ2-7; D could derive from TRBD1 or TRBD2 (5 bases each). Germline V gives CDR1 SGHKS, CDR2 YYEKEE (reference sequence). The CDR3 is 14 residues long. Trimming stripped 2 bases from V and 2 bases from J, with 11 bases between.

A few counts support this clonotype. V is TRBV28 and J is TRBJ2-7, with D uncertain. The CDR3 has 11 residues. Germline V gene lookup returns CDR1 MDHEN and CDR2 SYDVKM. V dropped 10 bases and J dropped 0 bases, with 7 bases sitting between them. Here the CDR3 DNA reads TGTGCCACTCAGAGCTCCTACGAGCAGTACTTC. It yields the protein CATQSSYEQYF.

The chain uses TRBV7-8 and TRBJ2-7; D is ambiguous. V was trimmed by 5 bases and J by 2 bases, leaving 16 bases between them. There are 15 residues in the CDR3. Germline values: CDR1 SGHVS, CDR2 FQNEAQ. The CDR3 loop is CASSRNLDTAYEQYF. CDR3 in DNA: TGTGCCAGCAGCCGCAACCTCGACACTGCCTACGAGCAGTACTTC.

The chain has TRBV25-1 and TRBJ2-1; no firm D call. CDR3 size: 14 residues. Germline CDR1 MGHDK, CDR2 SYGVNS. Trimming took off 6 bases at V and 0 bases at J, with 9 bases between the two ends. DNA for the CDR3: TGTGCCAGCAGCCCGCTGCCCTCCTACAATGAGCAGTTCTTC. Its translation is CASSPLPSYNEQFF.

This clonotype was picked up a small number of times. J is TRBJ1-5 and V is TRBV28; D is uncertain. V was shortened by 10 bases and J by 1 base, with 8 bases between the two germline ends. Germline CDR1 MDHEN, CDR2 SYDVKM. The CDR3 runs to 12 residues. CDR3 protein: CATHNSNQPQHF. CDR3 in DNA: TGTGCCACGCACAACAGCAATCAGCCCCAGCATTTT.

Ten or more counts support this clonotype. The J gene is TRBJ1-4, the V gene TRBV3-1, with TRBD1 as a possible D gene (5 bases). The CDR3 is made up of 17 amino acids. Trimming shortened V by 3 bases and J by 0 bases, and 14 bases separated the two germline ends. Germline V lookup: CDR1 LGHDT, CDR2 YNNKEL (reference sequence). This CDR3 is CASSHSRDAATNEKLFF. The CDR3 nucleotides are TGTGCCAGCAGCCATTCCCGGGACGCCGCAACTAATGAAAAACTGTTTTTT. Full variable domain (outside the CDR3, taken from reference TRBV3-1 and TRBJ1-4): DTAVSQTPKYLVTQMGNDKSIKCEQNLGHDTMYWYKQDSKKFLKIMFSYNNKELIINETVPNRFSPKSPDKAHLNLHINSLELGDSAVYFCASSHSRDAATNEKLFFGSGTQLSVL.

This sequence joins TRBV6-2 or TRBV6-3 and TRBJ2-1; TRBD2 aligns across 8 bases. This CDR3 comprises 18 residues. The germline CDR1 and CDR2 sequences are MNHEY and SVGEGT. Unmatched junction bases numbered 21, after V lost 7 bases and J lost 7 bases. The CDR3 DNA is TGTGCCAGCAAAAACGGGGGGGCCGGCGGGAGAACCCAAAATGAGCAGTTCTTC. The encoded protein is CASKNGGAGGRTQNEQFF.

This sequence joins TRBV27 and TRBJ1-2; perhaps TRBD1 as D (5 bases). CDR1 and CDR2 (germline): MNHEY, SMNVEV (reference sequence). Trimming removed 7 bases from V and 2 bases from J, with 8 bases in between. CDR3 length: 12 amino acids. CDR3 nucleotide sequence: TGTGCCAGCAAGGCAGGGAACTATGGCTACACCTTC. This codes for CASKAGNYGYTF.

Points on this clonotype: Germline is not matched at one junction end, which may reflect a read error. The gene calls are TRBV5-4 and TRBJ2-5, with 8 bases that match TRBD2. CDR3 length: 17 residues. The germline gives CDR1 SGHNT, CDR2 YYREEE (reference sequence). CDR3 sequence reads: CVSSGGSSDPIQETQYF. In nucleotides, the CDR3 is TGTGTCAGCAGCGGGGGCTCTAGCGACCCGATACAAGAGACCCAGTACTTC.

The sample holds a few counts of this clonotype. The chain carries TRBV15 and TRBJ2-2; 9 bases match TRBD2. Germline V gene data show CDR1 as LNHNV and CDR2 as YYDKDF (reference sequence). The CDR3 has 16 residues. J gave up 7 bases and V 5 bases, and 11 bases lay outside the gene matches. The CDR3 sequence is CATSFPPAGGVGELFF. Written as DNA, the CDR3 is TGTGCCACCAGCTTTCCCCCGGCGGGAGGGGTCGGGGAGCTGTTTTTT.

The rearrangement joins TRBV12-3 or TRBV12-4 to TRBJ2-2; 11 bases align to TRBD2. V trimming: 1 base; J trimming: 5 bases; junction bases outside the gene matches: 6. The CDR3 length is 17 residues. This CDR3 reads CASSLEPGLAVTGELFF. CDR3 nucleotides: TGTGCCAGCAGTTTAGAGCCGGGACTAGCGGTTACCGGGGAGCTGTTTTTT.

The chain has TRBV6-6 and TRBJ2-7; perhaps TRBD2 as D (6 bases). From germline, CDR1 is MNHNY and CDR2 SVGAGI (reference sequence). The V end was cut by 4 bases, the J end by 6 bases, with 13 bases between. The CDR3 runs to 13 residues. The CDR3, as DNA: TGTGCCAGCAGTTGCTCGCTGGGAGGCGAGCAGTACTTC. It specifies CASSCSLGGEQYF.

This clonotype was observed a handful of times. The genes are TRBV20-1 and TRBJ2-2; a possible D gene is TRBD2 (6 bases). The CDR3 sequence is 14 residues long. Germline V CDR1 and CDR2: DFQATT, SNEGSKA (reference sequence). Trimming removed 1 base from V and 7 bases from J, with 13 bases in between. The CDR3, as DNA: TGCAGTGCTAGAGGGGACTTGGCGGGCGGGGAGCTGTTTTTT. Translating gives CSARGDLAGGELFF.